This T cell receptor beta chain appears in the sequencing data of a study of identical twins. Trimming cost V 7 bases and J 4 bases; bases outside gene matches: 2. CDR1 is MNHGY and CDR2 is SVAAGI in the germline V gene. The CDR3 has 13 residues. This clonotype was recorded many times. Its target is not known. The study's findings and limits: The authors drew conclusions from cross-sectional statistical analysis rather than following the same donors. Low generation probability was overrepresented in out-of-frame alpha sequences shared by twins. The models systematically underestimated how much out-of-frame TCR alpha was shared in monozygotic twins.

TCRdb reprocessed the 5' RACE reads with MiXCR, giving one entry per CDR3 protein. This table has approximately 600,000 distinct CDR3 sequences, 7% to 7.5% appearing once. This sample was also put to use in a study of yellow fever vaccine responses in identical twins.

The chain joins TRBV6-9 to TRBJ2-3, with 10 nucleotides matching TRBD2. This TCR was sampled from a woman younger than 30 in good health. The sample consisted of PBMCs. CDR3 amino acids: CASNLAGADTQYF. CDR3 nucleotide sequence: TGTGCCAGCAATCTAGCGGGGGCAGATACGCAGTATTTT.